This T cell receptor (beta chain) was found in a study of cytomegalovirus exposure and HLA in healthy donors listed by TCRdb under 2017. In terms of the full investigation: According to a later analysis, the approximately 120 validation repertoires were produced on the same platform as the approximately 600 repertoires of the first cohort. To predict cytomegalovirus infection status, the study combined high-throughput TCR immunosequencing, statistical association of individual TCRs with disease status, and machine learning. The aim of the study was to test whether cataloging public T cell receptors could identify signatures of past pathogen exposure. In addition to the first cohort of roughly 700 subjects, a separate validation cohort of 120 different subjects was used.

Overall results and qualifications from the work: A few of the identified cytomegalovirus-associated TCR beta chains were confirmed in vitro to be specific for cytomegalovirus antigens. According to the authors, the approach could potentially be generalized to other disease states and immunological phenotypes. The classifier was reported to diagnose cytomegalovirus status with high specificity and sensitivity in both the original and validation cohorts. All 120 or so repertoires were used to score co-occurrence in the validation cohort in a later analysis, because that analysis had no HLA typing for the cohort. Subsequent analysis determined that TCRs grouped into clusters in the first cohort also showed a tendency toward co-occurrence across the 120 or so validation repertoires, and 85% to 95% of cluster scores exceeded 0. While some public TCRs were present in many individuals, most TCR sequences turned up only very rarely across donors. The study gave a list of under 200 TCR beta chains associated with cytomegalovirus.

The library was generated by the immunoSEQ multiplex PCR assay. In the paper's pipeline: A statistical classification framework was developed to diagnose cytomegalovirus status using the catalog of TCR beta chain sequences. TCRdb carries this immuneACCESS record with in-frame sequences only. Its versions omit some clonotypes, under half of them owing to an unresolved V gene in the studies checked, with the rest unexplained. That table gives V, J and clone size, and the DNA gave D and trimming. This sample is represented by approximately 73,000 clones; approximately 95% of them were singletons. About 3.5% of the sample comes from the top ten. As concerns this clone: Its antigen has not been determined. No base qualities exist here, and no much larger clone lies one base off it.

V trim: 3 bases; J trim: 0 bases; unmatched bases: 11. From its cysteine to its phenylalanine, the CDR3 spans 18 amino acids. Only the CDR3 DNA stays, 54 bases, in frame from base 1. For CDR1 and CDR2, the germline V gene lists SGHTA and FQGNSA. The donors were included in the validation cohort of some 120 subjects, a group kept apart from the roughly 680-subject first cohort. The specimen was PBMCs. The receptor comes from a young man in good health and CMV-seronegative. Recombination connected TRBV7-2 to TRBJ2-1, with 7 bases matching TRBD2. The nucleotide sequence reads TGTGCCAGCAGCTTCCGTTCAGCGGGGACGTACTCCTACAATGAGCAGTTCTTC. It translates as CASSFRSAGTYSYNEQFF.